This TCR beta chain is drawn from a study of identical twins. A universal primer site came from template switching; cDNA carried unique molecular identifiers. TCRdb passed the 5' RACE reads through MiXCR, listing each CDR3 protein once. The repertoire holds about 1.7 million distinct CDR3 sequences, with under 35% as singletons. Germline CDR1 MDHEN, CDR2 SYDVKM. The length of the CDR3 is 14 residues. V was cut by 2 bases and J by 13 bases, with 18 bases left in between. The table lists this clonotype with a few counts. The antigen is not known. Notes on the study in general: Beta out-of-frame sequences displayed a weaker excess of sharing between twins.

This rearrangement joins TRBV28 to TRBJ2-4; TRBD1 is a possible D gene (6 bases). The source of this sequence is a newborn girl in good health. The sample consisted of cord blood. Here the CDR3 reads CASSLEAGDIKQYF. CDR3 DNA sequence: TGTGCCAGCAGTTTAGAGGCAGGGGATATAAAGCAGTACTTC.